Listed here is a single TCR beta chain. Germline V gives CDR1 SNHLY, CDR2 FYNNEI. The CDR3 is made up of 11 amino acids. The V and J ends lost 11 bases and 5 bases, in that order; junction bases with no gene match: 3. CD8+ and CD4+ T cells from blood underwent TCR beta sequencing. Both CD4+ and CD8+ T cells were negatively isolated, and TEMRA cells underwent FACS enrichment. An input of about 0.45 to 1 ug of RNA was subjected to reverse transcription using random hexamers. The TCR beta CDR3 was amplified by immunoSEQ multiplex PCR across 54 Vbeta, 13 Jbeta. TCRdb used MiXCR to reprocess the immunoSEQ multiplex PCR reads, holding one entry per CDR3 protein. The sample lists roughly 130,000 distinct CDR3 sequences, approximately 94% seen once, with about 0.12% in the top ten. This entry belongs to a study of CD8 T cells in Susac syndrome.

The chain joins TRBV2 to TRBJ2-5, with 9 positions matching TRBD2. The clonotype originates from a human donor with multiple sclerosis. Sequenced sample: CD4+ T cells from PBMCs. As DNA, the CDR3 is TGTGCCGGGACTAGCAGGGAGACCCAGTACTTC. It encodes CAGTSRETQYF.